This T cell receptor (beta chain) was sequenced in a study of T cell repertoires in cytomegalovirus infection. Across the whole study: Public signatures in TCR beta pointed to CMV infection and matching HLA type.

Germline loops: CDR1 MDHEN, CDR2 SYDVKM. V was trimmed by 6 bases and J by 0 bases, leaving 15 bases between them. This CDR3 spans 16 amino acids. TCRdb reprocessed the reads with MiXCR, giving one entry per CDR3 protein. The sample holds approximately 250,000 distinct CDR3 sequences, under 25% seen once. This clonotype was recorded at least ten times. The chain joins TRBV28 to TRBJ2-1; the D gene is possibly TRBD1 (5 bases). The sample consisted of CD8+ T cells from PBMCs. The origin of this receptor is a human donor in good health (CMV status not recorded). Some clones in this sample may be carry-over from other donors' samples. The CDR3 here is CASSRGHDSSYNEQFF. CDR3 nucleotide sequence: TGTGCCAGCAGCCGAGGACACGACAGCTCCTACAATGAGCAGTTCTTC.